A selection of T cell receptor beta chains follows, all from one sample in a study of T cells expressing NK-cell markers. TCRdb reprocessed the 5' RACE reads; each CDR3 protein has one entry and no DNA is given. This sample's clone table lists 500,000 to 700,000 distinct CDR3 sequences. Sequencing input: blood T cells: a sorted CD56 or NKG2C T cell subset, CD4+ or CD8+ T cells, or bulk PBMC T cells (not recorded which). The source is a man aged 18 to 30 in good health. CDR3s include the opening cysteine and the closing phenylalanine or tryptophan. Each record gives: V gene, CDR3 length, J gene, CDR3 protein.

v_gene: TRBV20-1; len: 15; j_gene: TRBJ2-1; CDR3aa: CSARREARTTSEQFF
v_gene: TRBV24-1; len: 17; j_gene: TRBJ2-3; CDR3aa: CATSDLKTSGNTDTQYF
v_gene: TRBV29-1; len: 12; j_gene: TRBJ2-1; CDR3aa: CSARGQHNEQFF
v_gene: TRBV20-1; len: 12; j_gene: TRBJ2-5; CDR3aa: CSARSRRETQYF
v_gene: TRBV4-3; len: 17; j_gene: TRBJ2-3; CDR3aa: CASSQDPSGRYTDTQYF
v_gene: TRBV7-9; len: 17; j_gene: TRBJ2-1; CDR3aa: CASGTGGLAGSPGEQFF
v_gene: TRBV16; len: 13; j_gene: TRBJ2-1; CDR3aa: CASSQMLDVEQFF
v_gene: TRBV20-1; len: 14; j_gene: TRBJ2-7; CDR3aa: CSATGQTSSYEQYF
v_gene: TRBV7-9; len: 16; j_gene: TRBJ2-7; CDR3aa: CASSPVFWRESYEQYF
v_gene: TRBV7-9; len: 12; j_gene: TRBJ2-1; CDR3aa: CASSFNSYEQFF
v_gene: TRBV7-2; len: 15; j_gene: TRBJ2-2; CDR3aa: CASSRRQGYTGELFF
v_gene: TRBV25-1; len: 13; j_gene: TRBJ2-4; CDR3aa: CASTLTGMDIQYF
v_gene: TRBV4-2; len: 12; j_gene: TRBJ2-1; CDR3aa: CASSQAVHPQFF
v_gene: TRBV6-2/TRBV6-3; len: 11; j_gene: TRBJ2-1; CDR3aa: CASSWMSEQFF
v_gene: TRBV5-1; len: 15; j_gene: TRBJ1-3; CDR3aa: CASSRSRGPGNTIYF
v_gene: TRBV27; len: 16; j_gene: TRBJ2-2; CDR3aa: CASSWTKALGAGELFF
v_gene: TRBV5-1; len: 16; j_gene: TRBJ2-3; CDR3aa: CASSQNSGASTDTQYF
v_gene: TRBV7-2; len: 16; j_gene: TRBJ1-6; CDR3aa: CASRHLLHGRDSPLHF
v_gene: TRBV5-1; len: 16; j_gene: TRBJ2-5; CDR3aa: CASSLEGTSGQETQYF
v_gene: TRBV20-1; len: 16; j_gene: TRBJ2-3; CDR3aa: CSARILGTSATDTQYF
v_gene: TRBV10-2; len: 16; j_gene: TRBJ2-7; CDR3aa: CASSDSTGFRVYEQYF
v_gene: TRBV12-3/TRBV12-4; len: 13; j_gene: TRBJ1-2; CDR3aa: CATETAENYGYTF
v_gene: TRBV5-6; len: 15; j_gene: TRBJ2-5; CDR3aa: CASSSPSGRRETQYF
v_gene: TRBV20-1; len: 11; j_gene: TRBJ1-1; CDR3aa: CSAMGGTEAFF
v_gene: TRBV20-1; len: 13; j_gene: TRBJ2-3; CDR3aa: CSPVLGDTDTQYF
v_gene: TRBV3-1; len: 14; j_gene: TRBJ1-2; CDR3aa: CASSQEGTRYGYTF
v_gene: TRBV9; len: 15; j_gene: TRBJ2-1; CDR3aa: CASSVVGTLYNEQFF
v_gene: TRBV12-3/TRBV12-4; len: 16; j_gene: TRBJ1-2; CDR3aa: CASSNLVQGVNHGYTF
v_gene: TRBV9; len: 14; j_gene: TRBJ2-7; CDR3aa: CASSVRLNTYEQYF
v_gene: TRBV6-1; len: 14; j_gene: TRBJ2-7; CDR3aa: CASNSLKGSYEQYF
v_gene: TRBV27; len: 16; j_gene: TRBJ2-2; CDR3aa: CASSPWTASGTGELFF